This T cell receptor beta chain stems from a study of cytomegalovirus exposure and HLA in healthy donors. Looking at the study overall: In an early release, HLA-typed donors contributed about 80 million unique TCR sequences.

The germline V gene encodes CDR1 MNHEY and CDR2 SMNVEV (reference sequence). The germline V and J ends were trimmed by 3 bases and 1 base, with 6 bases remaining between them. The length of the CDR3 is 13 residues. Vbeta (60) and Jbeta (13) primers were used in the PCR. TCRdb keeps only in-frame clones here, not all; method: immunoSEQ multiplex PCR. This sample's clone table lists about 120,000 clones. The TCR sequence derives from a woman in her forties in good health and CMV-seropositive. The rearrangement links TRBV27 to TRBJ1-1, with D uncertain. Source material: PBMCs. The CDR3 region has the DNA TGTGCCAGCAGTTTGGCCAGGAACACTGAAGCTTTCTTT. Amino acid sequence: CASSLARNTEAFF.